The 25 T cell receptor beta chains listed next were all sequenced from one sample in a study of blood T cell repertoires in COVID-19. The method was immunoSEQ multiplex PCR; TCRdb's version includes in-frame clones alone and lacks a portion of them. The data hold fewer than 130,000 clones, with roughly 80% observed a single time. Sequencing input: peripheral blood. These receptors came from a man between 65 and 85 years old with active or convalescent COVID-19.

The CDR3: CASSPGTSGGVMGTDTQYF. The CDR3 DNA sequence: TGTGCCAGCAGCCCCGGGACTAGCGGGGGGGTAATGGGTACAGATACGCAGTATTTT. The chain joins TRBV7-2 to TRBJ2-3; TRBD2 agrees at 16 bases. After removal of 5 bases from V and 3 bases from J, the junction contained 11 bases not matched to a gene. Germline CDR1 reads SGHTA; CDR2 reads FQGNSA. The CDR3 length is 19 residues.

This clone was counted once. V gene TRBV5-6 combines with J gene TRBJ1-1; 9 nucleotides line up with TRBD1. Germline V gene lookup returns CDR1 SGHDT and CDR2 YYEEEE. The V segment lost 0 bases and the J segment 6 bases; nucleotides outside the gene matches: 6. There are 15 residues in the CDR3. The CDR3 nucleotides are TGTGCCAGCAGCTTGGGAGGGACAGGGACTGCTGAAGCTTTCTTT. Its translation: CASSLGGTGTAEAFF.

The CDR3 loop reads CASSATTGTGGLGYTF. In nucleotides, the CDR3 is TGCGCCAGCAGCGCCACAACCGGGACAGGGGGCTTGGGCTACACCTTC. V is TRBV5-1 and J is TRBJ1-2, with TRBD1 identical over 12 bases. Per the germline V gene, CDR1 is SGHRS and CDR2 is YFSETQ. This CDR3 is 16 amino acids long. V lost 4 bases to trimming and J lost 8 bases; unmatched junction nucleotides: 12.

The chain employs TRBV5-4 and TRBJ1-1; no clear D. The CDR3 loop spans 14 amino acids. Trimming took off 0 bases at V and 4 bases at J, with 10 bases between the two ends. Germline V lookup: CDR1 SGHNT, CDR2 YYREEE (reference sequence). This CDR3 is CASSLVTRGTEAFF. Written as DNA, the CDR3 is TGTGCCAGCAGCTTGGTCACTAGAGGCACTGAAGCTTTCTTT.

The chain combines TRBV5-1 with TRBJ2-5, with TRBD2 identical over 12 bases. The V and J ends lost 3 bases and 0 bases, in that order; junction bases with no gene match: 3. This CDR3 spans 16 amino acids. In germline, CDR1 is SGHRS, CDR2 YFSETQ. Written as DNA, the CDR3 is TGCGCCAGCAGCTCTAGCGGGAGGGGGTACCAAGAGACCCAGTACTTC. It is translated as CASSSSGRGYQETQYF.

V and J are TRBV27 and TRBJ2-2, with 8 bases matching TRBD2. With V trimmed by 7 bases and J by 6 bases, 10 bases remained unmatched. The germline V gene has CDR1 MNHEY and CDR2 SMNVEV (reference sequence). The CDR3 length is 15 residues. The CDR3 DNA sequence: TGTGCCAGCACTTCCCCTCGGGAGGGAGCCGGGGAGCTGTTTTTT. It is translated as CASTSPREGAGELFF.

This clone was recorded a few times. The chain recombines TRBV5-4 with TRBJ2-2; 9 positions agree with TRBD1. Germline V gene data show CDR1 as SGHNT and CDR2 as YYREEE (reference sequence). V shed 5 bases and J 6 bases; nucleotides not matched to a gene: 8. The CDR3 loop spans 15 amino acids. The CDR3 bases are TGTGCCAGCAGTAGGGACAGGGTGACAGCCGGGGAGCTGTTTTTT. This codes for CASSRDRVTAGELFF.

The chain recombines TRBV27 with TRBJ2-4; TRBD2 might be the D (6 bases). There are 16 residues in the CDR3. Looked up from germline, CDR1 is MNHEY and CDR2 is SMNVEV (reference sequence). V was clipped by 5 bases and J by 0 bases, with 14 bases between them. The CDR3 DNA sequence: TGTGCCAGCAGTCCTCGTCTAGCGCTAGCCAAAAACATTCAGTACTTC. Its protein is CASSPRLALAKNIQYF.

This clone was detected a few times. The V call is TRBV23-1, the J call TRBJ2-7, with D maybe TRBD2 (6 bases). TRBV23-1 is marked as an open reading frame, function uncertain. The CDR3 covers 15 residues. V lost 6 bases, J lost 3 bases, and 18 bases lay in between. Here the CDR3 reads CASSRDSNRGYEQYF. Here the CDR3 DNA reads TGCGCCAGCAGCCGGGACTCCAATAGGGGCTACGAGCAGTACTTC.

V is TRBV5-4 and J is TRBJ1-1, with 9 bases fitting TRBD1. The CDR3 has 18 amino acids. With V trimmed by 1 base and J by 3 bases, 13 bases remained unmatched. Looked up from germline, CDR1 is SGHNT and CDR2 is YYREEE (reference sequence). CDR3 sequence reads: CASSLFGGQGLRDTEAFF. CDR3 coding DNA: TGTGCCAGCAGCTTGTTCGGGGGACAGGGCTTAAGGGACACTGAAGCTTTCTTT.

The V and J genes are TRBV10-2 and TRBJ1-5; D is ambiguous. The CDR3 is made up of 14 amino acids. Germline lookup yields CDR1 WSHSY and CDR2 SAAADI. V was clipped by 7 bases and J by 1 base, with 11 bases between them. The DNA for the CDR3 is TGCGCCAGCAAAAAGGAGATAAGCAATCAGCCCCAGCATTTT. It codes for CASKKEISNQPQHF.

The chain is built from TRBV2 and TRBJ1-2; 7 bases fit TRBD1. The ends lost 7 bases at V and 8 bases at J; junction bases unmatched: 7. Germline V gene data show CDR1 as SNHLY and CDR2 as FYNNEI. This CDR3 has 12 amino acids. CDR3 protein: CASTTGELGYTF. The CDR3, as DNA: TGTGCCAGCACCACAGGGGAACTGGGCTACACCTTC.

The chain combines TRBV6-2 or TRBV6-3 with TRBJ2-3; 11 bases align to TRBD2. V gave up 5 bases and J gave up 0 bases; unmatched junction bases: 13. Germline V gives CDR1 MNHEY, CDR2 SVGEGT. The CDR3 runs to 19 residues. CDR3 amino acids: CASSKTGTSGVPSTDTQYF. Here the CDR3 DNA reads TGTGCCAGCAGTAAGACCGGGACTAGCGGAGTACCTAGCACAGATACGCAGTATTTT.

The chain uses TRBV2 and TRBJ1-6; D call uncertain. Trimming left V 5 bases short and J 3 bases short, with 5 bases between. Germline-derived CDR1 and CDR2 are SNHLY and FYNNEI. There are 13 residues in the CDR3. CDR3 sequence: CASSLSYNSPLHF. CDR3 nucleotide sequence: TGTGCCAGCAGTCTGAGCTATAATTCACCCCTCCACTTT.

The rearrangement links TRBV7-9 to TRBJ1-1; no reliable D call. This CDR3 spans 14 amino acids. In germline, CDR1 is SEHNR, CDR2 FQNEAQ (reference sequence). Trimming cost V 5 bases and J 3 bases, with 13 bases left between them. The CDR3 loop is CASSNTGLDTEAFF. Here the CDR3 DNA reads TGTGCCAGCAGCAACACGGGGTTGGACACTGAAGCTTTCTTT.

This chain joins TRBV27 and TRBJ2-6; no clear D. In germline, CDR1 is MNHEY, CDR2 SMNVEV (reference sequence). Trimming left V 6 bases short and J 0 bases short, with 12 bases between. The CDR3 runs to 16 residues. CDR3 protein: CASSPYSFSGANVLTF. The CDR3, as DNA: TGTGCCAGCAGCCCGTACAGCTTCTCTGGGGCCAACGTCCTGACTTTC.

The rearrangement joins TRBV5-1 to TRBJ2-1; 8 bases are a match to TRBD1. J was trimmed by 5 bases and V by 1 base; bases with no gene match: 5. The CDR3 length is 15 residues. Germline assignment: CDR1 SGHRS and CDR2 YFSETQ. The CDR3: CASSLTGGMNNEQFF. CDR3 DNA sequence: TGCGCCAGCAGCTTGACAGGGGGGATGAACAATGAGCAGTTCTTC.

This chain uses TRBV5-1 with TRBJ1-6, with 8 positions matching TRBD1. Germline CDR1 and CDR2: SGHRS and YFSETQ. The ends lost 4 bases at V and 0 bases at J; junction bases unmatched: 3. The CDR3 loop spans 16 amino acids. CDR3 DNA: TGCGCCAGCAGCCGGACAGGGAGCTCCTATAATTCACCCCTCCACTTT. This encodes CASSRTGSSYNSPLHF.

The chain carries TRBV27 and TRBJ1-1, with D possibly matching TRBD1 (5 bases). The germline V and J ends were trimmed by 8 bases and 1 base, with 14 bases remaining between them. This CDR3 spans 14 amino acids. Germline V gene data show CDR1 as MNHEY and CDR2 as SMNVEV (reference sequence). The CDR3, as DNA: TGTGCCAGCGGAACAGGCCTTCCGAACACTGAAGCTTTCTTT. It yields the protein CASGTGLPNTEAFF.

The chain is built from TRBV30 and TRBJ1-5; D unresolved. The CDR3 is made up of 13 amino acids. Looked up from germline, CDR1 is GTSNPN and CDR2 is SVGIG (reference sequence). The V end lost 7 bases, the J end lost 9 bases, and 19 bases lay between the germline ends. In DNA form, the CDR3 reads TGTGCCTTCAGTTCACGAGCTCGAGGGCCCCAGCATTTT. Translating gives CAFSSRARGPQHF.

V is TRBV12-3 or TRBV12-4 and J is TRBJ1-1; the match to TRBD1 covers 8 bases. V trimming: 3 bases; J trimming: 8 bases; junction bases outside the gene matches: 5. The CDR3 is 13 amino acids. The chain's CDR3 is CASSFRQGAEAFF. The DNA of the CDR3 is TGTGCCAGCAGTTTTCGGCAGGGGGCGGAAGCTTTCTTT.

Regarding this clone: The same CDR3 can be traced to other DNA sequences in this sample. This chain uses TRBV6-2 or TRBV6-3 with TRBJ2-2; 7 positions match TRBD1. Losses at the gene ends were 4 bases for V and 0 bases for J; bases not matched to a gene: 2. This CDR3 region has 15 residues. From germline, CDR1 is MNHEY and CDR2 SVGEGT. DNA for the CDR3: TGTGCCAGCAGTTCCGGGACAGCGAACACCGGGGAGCTGTTTTTT. It translates to CASSSGTANTGELFF.

This clone was found a few times. This chain uses TRBV30 with TRBJ1-5; maybe TRBD1 (6 bases). There are 13 residues in the CDR3. The ends were cut back, 1 base at V and 4 bases at J, with 8 bases in the middle. Germline loops: CDR1 GTSNPN, CDR2 SVGIG (reference sequence). CDR3 loop: CAWSGQDNQPQHF. The CDR3 region has the DNA TGTGCCTGGAGTGGACAGGATAATCAGCCCCAGCATTTT.

This chain joins TRBV27 and TRBJ2-2, with 10 bases that match TRBD1. The germline gives CDR1 MNHEY, CDR2 SMNVEV (reference sequence). V lost 5 bases to trimming and J lost 5 bases; unmatched junction nucleotides: 8. The length of the CDR3 is 16 residues. The CDR3 nucleotides read TGTGCCAGCAGTACCCACGACAGGGGGCGAACCGGGGAGCTGTTTTTT. It yields the protein CASSTHDRGRTGELFF.

The chain joins TRBV21-1 to TRBJ1-2; the table's D call of TRBD1 was not tested on the DNA. TRBV21-1 is recorded as a pseudogene. This CDR3 comprises 13 residues. The CDR3 reads CASVAQGGYGYTF. The CDR3 DNA reads TGTGCCAGCGTCGCACAGGGGGGGTATGGCTACACCTTC.